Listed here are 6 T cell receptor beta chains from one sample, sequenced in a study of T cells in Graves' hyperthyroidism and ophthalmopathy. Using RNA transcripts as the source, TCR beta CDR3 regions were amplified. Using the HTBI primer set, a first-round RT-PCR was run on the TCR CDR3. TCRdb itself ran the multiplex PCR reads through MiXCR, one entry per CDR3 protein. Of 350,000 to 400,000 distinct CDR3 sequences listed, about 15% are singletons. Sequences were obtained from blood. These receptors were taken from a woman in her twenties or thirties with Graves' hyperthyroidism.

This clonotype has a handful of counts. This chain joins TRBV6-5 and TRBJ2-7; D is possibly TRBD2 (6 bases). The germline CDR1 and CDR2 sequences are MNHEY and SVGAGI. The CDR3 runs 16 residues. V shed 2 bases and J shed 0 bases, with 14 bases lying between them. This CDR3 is CASSYERLAHSYEQYF. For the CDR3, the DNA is TGTGCCAGCAGTTACGAGAGGCTAGCGCACTCCTACGAGCAGTACTTC.

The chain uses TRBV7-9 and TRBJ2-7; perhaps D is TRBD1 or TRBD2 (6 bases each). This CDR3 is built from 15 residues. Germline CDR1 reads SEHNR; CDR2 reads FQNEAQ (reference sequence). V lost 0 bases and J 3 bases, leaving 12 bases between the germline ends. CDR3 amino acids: CASSLALRGVYEQYF. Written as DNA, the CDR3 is TGTGCCAGCAGCTTAGCGCTGAGGGGGGTCTACGAGCAGTACTTC.

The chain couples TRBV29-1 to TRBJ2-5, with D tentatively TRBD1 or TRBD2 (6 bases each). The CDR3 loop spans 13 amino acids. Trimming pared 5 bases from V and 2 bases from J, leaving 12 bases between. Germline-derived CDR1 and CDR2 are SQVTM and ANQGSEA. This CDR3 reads CSVPRGLQETQYF. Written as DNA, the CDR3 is TGCAGCGTTCCCCGGGGGCTGCAAGAGACCCAGTACTTC.

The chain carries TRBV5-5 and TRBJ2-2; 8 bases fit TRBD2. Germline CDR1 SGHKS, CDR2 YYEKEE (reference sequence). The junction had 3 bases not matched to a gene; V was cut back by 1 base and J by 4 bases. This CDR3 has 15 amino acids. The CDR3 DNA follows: TGTGCCAGCAGCTTGCGGGAGGGCTCCACCGGGGAGCTGTTTTTT. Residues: CASSLREGSTGELFF.

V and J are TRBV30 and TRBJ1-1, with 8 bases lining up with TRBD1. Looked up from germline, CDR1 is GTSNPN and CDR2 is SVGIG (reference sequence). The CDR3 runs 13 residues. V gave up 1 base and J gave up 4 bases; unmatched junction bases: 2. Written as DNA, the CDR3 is TGTGCCTGGAGTGGTACAGGGGGCACTGAAGCTTTCTTT. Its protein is CAWSGTGGTEAFF.

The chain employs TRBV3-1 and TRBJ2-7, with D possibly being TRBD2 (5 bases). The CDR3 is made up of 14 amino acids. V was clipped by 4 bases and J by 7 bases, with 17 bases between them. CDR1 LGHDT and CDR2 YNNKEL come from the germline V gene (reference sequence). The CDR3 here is CASSPALGELEQYF. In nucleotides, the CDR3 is TGTGCCAGCAGCCCCGCCCTTGGGGAGCTTGAGCAGTACTTC.